The T cell receptor beta chain under discussion was sequenced for a study of graft-versus-host responses after intestinal transplantation. Study at large: Each transplant was multivisceral, liver-intestinal, or isolated intestinal. Uniformly, recipients were administered anti-thymocyte globulin induction with subsequent tacrolimus and steroids for approximately three years.

Trimming shortened V by 1 base and J by 4 bases, and 8 bases separated the two germline ends. CDR3 size: 15 residues. Germline CDR1 is SGHDN and CDR2 is FVKESK. Findings of the study overall: Subjects displaying graft-donor T cell macrochimerism possessed elevated graft-versus-host to host-versus-graft clonal ratios inside allografts. Early HvG declines after transplant were associated with peak circulating GvH clone levels.

Data came from immunoSEQ multiplex PCR; TCRdb stores just in-frame clones and leaves some out. The sample includes approximately 75,000 clones, around 89% of them seen just once. This clone was counted between two and nine times. The antigen is not known. V is TRBV14 and J is TRBJ1-6, with a weak D call TRBD1 (5 bases). This clonotype originated in a human donor who was the organ donor for an intestinal transplant. Here the sequenced sample was unstimulated CD8+ T cells sorted from spleen or lymph node cells, taken before transplant. CDR3 sequence reads: CASSQAEGYNSPLHF. CDR3 DNA sequence: TGTGCCAGCAGCCAAGCGGAGGGGTATAATTCACCCCTCCACTTT.